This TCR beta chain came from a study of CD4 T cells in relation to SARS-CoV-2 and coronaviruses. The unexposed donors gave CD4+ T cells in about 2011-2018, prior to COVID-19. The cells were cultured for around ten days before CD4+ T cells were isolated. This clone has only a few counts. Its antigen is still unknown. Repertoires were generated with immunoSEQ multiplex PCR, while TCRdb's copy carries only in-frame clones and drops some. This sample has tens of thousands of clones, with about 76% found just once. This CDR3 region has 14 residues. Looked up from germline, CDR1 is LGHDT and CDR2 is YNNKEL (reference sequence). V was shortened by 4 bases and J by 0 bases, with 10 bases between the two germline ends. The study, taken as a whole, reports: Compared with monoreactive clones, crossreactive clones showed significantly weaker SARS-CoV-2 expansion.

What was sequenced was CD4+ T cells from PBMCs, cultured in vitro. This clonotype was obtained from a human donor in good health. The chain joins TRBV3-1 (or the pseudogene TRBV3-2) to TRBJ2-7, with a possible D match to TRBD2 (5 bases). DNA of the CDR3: TGTGCCAGCAGCCCCACCGGGGTCTCCTACGAGCAGTACTTC. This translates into CASSPTGVSYEQYF.